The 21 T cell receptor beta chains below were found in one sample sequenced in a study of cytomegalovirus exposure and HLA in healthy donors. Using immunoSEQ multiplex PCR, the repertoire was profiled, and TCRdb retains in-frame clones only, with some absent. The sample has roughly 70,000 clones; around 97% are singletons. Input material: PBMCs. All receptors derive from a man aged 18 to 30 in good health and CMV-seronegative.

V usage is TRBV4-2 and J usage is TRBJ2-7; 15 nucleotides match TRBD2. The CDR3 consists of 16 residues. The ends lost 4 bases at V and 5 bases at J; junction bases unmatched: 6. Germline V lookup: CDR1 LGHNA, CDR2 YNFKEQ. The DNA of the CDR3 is TGTGCCAGCAGCCCAGGACTAGCGGGAGGGTCCCACGAGCAGTACTTC. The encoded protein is CASSPGLAGGSHEQYF.

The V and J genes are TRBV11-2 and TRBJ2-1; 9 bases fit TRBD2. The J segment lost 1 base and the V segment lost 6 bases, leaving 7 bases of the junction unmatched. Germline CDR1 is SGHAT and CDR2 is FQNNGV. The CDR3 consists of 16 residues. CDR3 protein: CASSPLSGRSYNEQFF. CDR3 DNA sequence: TGTGCCAGCAGTCCACTTAGCGGGAGATCCTACAATGAGCAGTTCTTC.

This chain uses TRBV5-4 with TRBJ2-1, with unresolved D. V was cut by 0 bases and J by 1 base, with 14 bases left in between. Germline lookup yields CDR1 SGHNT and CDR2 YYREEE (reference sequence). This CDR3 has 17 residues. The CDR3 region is CASSLVLSGDSYNEQFF. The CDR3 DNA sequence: TGTGCCAGCAGCTTGGTTCTGTCAGGCGATTCCTACAATGAGCAGTTCTTC. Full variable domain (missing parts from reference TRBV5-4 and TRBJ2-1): ETGVTQSPTHLIKTRGQQVTLRCSSQSGHNTVSWYQQALGQGPQFIFQYYREEENGRGNFPPRFSGLQFPNYSSELNVNALELDDSALYLCASSLVLSGDSYNEQFFGPGTRLTVL.

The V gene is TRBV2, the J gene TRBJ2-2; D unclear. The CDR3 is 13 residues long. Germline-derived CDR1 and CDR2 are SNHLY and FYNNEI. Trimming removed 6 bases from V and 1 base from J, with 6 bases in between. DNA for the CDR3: TGTGCCAGCAGGGCAAAGAACACCGGGGAGCTGTTTTTT. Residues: CASRAKNTGELFF.

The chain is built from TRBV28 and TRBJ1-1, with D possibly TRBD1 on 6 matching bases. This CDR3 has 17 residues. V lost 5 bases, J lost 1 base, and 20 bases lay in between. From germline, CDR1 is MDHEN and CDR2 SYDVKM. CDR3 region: CASSIRDTRSWNTEAFF. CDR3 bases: TGTGCCAGCAGTATCCGGGACACCAGGTCCTGGAACACTGAAGCTTTCTTT.

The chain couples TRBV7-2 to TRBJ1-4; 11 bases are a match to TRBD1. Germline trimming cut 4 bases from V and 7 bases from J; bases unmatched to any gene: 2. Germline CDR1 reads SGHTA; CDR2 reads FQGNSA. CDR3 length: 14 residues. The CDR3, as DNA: TGTGCCAGCAGCTATGGGACAGGGGGTGAAAAACTGTTTTTT. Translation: CASSYGTGGEKLFF.

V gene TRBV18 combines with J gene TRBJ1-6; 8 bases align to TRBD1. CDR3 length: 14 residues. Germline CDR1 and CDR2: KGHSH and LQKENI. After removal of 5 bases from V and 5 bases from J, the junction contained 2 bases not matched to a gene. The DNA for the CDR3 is TGTGCCAGCTCAGCGACAGGGGATAATTCACCCCTCCACTTT. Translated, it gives CASSATGDNSPLHF.

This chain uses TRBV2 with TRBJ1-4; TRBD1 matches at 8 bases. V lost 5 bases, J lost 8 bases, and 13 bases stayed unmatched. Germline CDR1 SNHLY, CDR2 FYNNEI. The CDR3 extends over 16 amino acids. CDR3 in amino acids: CASSPSRDRIEEKLFF. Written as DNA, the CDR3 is TGTGCCAGCAGTCCGTCCCGGGACAGGATAGAAGAAAAACTGTTTTTT.

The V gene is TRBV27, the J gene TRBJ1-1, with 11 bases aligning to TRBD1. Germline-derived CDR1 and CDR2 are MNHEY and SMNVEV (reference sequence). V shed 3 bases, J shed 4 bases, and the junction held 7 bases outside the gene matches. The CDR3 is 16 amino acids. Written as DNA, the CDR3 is TGTGCCAGCAGTTTCCGAGGGACAGGGGGGGCCACTGAAGCTTTCTTT. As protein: CASSFRGTGGATEAFF.

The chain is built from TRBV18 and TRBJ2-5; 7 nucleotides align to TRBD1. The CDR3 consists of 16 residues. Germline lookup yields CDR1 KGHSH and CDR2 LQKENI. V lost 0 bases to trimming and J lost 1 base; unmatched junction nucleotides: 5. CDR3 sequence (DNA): TGTGCCAGCTCACCACCCCAAGGGGGCTCCCAAGAGACCCAGTACTTC. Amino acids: CASSPPQGGSQETQYF.

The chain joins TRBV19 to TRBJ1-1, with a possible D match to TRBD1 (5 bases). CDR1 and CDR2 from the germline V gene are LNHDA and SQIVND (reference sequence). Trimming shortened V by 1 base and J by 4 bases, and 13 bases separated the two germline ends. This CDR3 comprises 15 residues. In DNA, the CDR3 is TGTGCCAGTAGTATAGCGGGGGTACGGTTCACTGAAGCTTTCTTT. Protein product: CASSIAGVRFTEAFF. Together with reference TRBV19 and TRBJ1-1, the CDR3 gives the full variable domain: DGGITQSPKYLFRKEGQNVTLSCEQNLNHDAMYWYRQDPGQGLRLIYYSQIVNDFQKGDIAEGYSVSREKKESFPLTVTSAQKNPTAFYLCASSIAGVRFTEAFFGQGTRLTVV.

The CDR3 bases are TGTGCCAGTAGCCCTGGGACAGGGGCTAATGAAAAACTGTTTTTT. Translation: CASSPGTGANEKLFF. The V and J genes are TRBV19 and TRBJ1-4; 10 bases agree with TRBD1. V lost 6 bases, J lost 3 bases, and 4 bases stayed unmatched. This CDR3 comprises 15 residues. CDR1 and CDR2 from the germline V gene are LNHDA and SQIVND (reference sequence).

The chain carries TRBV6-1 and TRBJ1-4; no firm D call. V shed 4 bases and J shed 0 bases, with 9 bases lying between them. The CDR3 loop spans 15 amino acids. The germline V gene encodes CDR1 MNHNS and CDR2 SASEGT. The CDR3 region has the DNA TGTGCCAGCAGTGCTAGCAGTGCAACTAATGAAAAACTGTTTTTT. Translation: CASSASSATNEKLFF.

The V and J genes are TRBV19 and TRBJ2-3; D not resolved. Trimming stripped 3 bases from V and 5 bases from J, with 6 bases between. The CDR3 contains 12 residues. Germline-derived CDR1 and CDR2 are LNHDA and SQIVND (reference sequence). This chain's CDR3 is CASSIPGDTQYF. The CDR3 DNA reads TGTGCCAGTAGTATTCCGGGAGATACGCAGTATTTT.

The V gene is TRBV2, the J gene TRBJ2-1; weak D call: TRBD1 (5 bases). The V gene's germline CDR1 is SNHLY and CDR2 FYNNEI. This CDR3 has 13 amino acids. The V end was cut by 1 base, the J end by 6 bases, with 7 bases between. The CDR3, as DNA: TGTGCCAGCAGTGAAGGTCAGGGCAATGAGCAGTTCTTC. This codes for CASSEGQGNEQFF.

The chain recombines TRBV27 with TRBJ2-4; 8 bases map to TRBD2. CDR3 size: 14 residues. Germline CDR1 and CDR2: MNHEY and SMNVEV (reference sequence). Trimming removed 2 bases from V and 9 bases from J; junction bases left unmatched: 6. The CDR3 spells CASSLGSGSFIQYF. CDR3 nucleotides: TGTGCCAGCAGTTTAGGGAGCGGGAGTTTCATTCAGTACTTC.

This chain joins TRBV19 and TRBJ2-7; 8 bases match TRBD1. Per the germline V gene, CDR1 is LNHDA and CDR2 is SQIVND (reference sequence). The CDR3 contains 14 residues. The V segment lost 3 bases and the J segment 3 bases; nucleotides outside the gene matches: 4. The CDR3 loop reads CASSIADRGYEQYF. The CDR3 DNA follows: TGTGCCAGTAGTATTGCCGACAGGGGCTACGAGCAGTACTTC.

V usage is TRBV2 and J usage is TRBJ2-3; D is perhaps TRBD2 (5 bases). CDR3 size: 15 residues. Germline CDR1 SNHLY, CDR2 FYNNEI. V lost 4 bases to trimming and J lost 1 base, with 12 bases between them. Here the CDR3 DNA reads TGTGCCAGCAGTGGGACTGATTCGGGCACAGATACGCAGTATTTT. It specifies CASSGTDSGTDTQYF.

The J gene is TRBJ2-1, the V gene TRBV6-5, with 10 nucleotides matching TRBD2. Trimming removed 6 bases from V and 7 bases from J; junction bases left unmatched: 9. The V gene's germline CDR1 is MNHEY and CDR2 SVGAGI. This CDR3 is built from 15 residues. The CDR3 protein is CASRALAGAPNEQFF. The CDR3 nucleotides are TGTGCCAGCAGGGCCCTAGCGGGAGCCCCAAATGAGCAGTTCTTC.

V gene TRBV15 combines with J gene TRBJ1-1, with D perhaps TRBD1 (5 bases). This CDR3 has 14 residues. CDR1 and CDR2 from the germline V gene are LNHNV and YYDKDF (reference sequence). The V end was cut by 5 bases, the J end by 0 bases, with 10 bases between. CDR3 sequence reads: CATSLGLLNTEAFF. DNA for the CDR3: TGTGCCACCAGCTTGGGACTCCTGAACACTGAAGCTTTCTTT.

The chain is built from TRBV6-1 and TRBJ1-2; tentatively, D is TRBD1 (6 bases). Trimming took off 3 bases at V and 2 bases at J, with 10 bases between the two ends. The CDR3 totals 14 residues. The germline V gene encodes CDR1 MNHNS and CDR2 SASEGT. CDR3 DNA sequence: TGTGCCAGCAGTGAGACAGGAGCCAACTATGGCTACACCTTC. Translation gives CASSETGANYGYTF.